The subject of this entry is one T cell receptor beta chain. Its antigen is currently unknown. This sample was taken from a study of T cells in Graves' hyperthyroidism and ophthalmopathy. Study-wide results and limits: Most clonotypes expanded in thyroid above 0.001 were likewise present in blood. Onset of ophthalmopathy came a median around 6.5 months after the model predicted it.

TCR beta CDR3 regions were amplified from RNA transcripts. The HTBI primer set served for first-round RT-PCR of the TCR CDR3. TCRdb re-derived calls from the multiplex PCR reads in MiXCR, one entry per CDR3 protein. The table records approximately 520,000 distinct CDR3 sequences, roughly 20% of them present only once. Graves' hyperthyroidism qualified as stable when ophthalmopathy did not progress within 18 months. Trimming removed 4 bases at V and 4 bases at J, with 13 bases between. Germline V gives CDR1 MGHRA, CDR2 YSYEKL. This CDR3 has 14 amino acids. This sequence joins TRBV4-1 and TRBJ2-5; no firm D call. The clonotype comes from a man aged 18 to 29 with Graves' hyperthyroidism. Sequences were obtained from blood. The CDR3 is CASSPAVYGETQYF. In DNA form, the CDR3 reads TGCGCCAGCAGCCCGGCGGTGTACGGAGAGACCCAGTACTTC.